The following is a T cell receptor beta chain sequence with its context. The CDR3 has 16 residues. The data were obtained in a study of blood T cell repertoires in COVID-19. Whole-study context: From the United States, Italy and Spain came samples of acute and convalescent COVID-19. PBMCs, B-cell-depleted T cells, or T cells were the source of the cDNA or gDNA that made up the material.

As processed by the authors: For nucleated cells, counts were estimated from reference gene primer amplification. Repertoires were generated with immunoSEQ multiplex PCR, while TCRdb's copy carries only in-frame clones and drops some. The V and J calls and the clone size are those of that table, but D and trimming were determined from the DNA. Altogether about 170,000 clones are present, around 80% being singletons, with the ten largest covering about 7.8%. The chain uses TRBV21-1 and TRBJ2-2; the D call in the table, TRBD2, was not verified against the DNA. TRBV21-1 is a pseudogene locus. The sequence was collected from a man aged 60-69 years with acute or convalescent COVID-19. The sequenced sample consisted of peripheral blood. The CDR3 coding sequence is TGTGCCAGCAGCACCCGACTAGCGGGGGACACCGGGGAGCTGTTTTTT. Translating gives CASSTRLAGDTGELFF.